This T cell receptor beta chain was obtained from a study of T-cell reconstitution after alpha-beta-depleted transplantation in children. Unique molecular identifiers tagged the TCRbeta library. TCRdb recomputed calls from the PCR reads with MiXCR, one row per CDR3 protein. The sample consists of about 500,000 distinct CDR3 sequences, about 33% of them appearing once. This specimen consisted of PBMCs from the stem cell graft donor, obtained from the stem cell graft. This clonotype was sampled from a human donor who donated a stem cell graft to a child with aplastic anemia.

The CDR3 sequence is CSASGTPNEQFF. Written as DNA, the CDR3 is TGCAGTGCGTCCGGGACGCCCAATGAGCAGTTCTTC. J is TRBJ2-1 and V is TRBV20-1; the D gene could be TRBD1 or TRBD2 (5 bases each). Germline lookup yields CDR1 DFQATT and CDR2 SNEGSKA (reference sequence). The CDR3 consists of 12 residues. Between the trimmed V and J ends, which lost 6 bases and 6 bases, there was a span of 12 bases.